This T cell receptor beta chain comes out of a study of T cell responses to AZD1222 COVID-19 vaccine. Notes on the study in general: Spike-specific TCR breadth and depth were elevated following two AZD1222 doses. With dominance at 160-218 and 743-854, vaccine-associated CD4 TCRs spanned spike. The repertoires were collected only after the peak T cell response. The donor group comprised mostly white British people and more females; the analysis possibly underestimated clonal diversity.

Of note for this clone: The target antigen is unknown.

After removal of 8 bases from V and 4 bases from J, the junction contained 10 bases not matched to a gene. Germline V lookup: CDR1 MNHEY, CDR2 SMNVEV (reference sequence). The CDR3 is 15 residues long. This table comes from immunoSEQ multiplex PCR, and its TCRdb copy is limited to in-frame clones, with some not included. The sample lists more than 150,000 clones, about 90% seen once, with less than 3% in the top ten. The source of this sequence is an adult in good health. Sequencing was performed on peripheral blood, taken on day 0 of MenACWY control vaccination. V is TRBV27 and J is TRBJ2-7, with TRBD2 matching 11 bases. The chain's CDR3 is CASSNTGTSGYEQYF. The CDR3 nucleotides read TGTGCCAGCTCCAACACCGGGACTAGCGGATACGAGCAGTACTTC.